This T cell receptor (beta chain) was identified during a study of identical twins. Study outcomes and limitations: The more abundant beta clonotypes in cord blood had fewer insertions, and memory repertoires did not show this. Out-of-frame alpha sequences shared by twins were enriched for low generation probability.

Each CDR3 protein is one row after TCRdb ran MiXCR on the 5' RACE reads. This table holds some 500,000 distinct CDR3 sequences, roughly an eighth found once. This clonotype was counted between two and nine times. What it binds is unknown. This sample was shared with a second study, whose subject was yellow fever vaccine responses in identical twins.

This clonotype was obtained from a woman younger than 35 in good health. What was sequenced was CD4+ T cells sorted from blood.

CDR3 region: CASSLATQAGANVLTF. The DNA for the CDR3 is TGTGCCAGCAGCTTGGCCACGCAGGCTGGGGCCAACGTCCTGACTTTC. The rearrangement links TRBV5-4 to TRBJ2-6; no reliable D call. The germline gives CDR1 SGHNT, CDR2 YYREEE (reference sequence). V gave up 0 bases and J gave up 2 bases, with 9 bases separating them. The CDR3 length is 16 residues.